The 7 T cell receptor beta chains presented below share a single source sample, sequenced in a study of blood T cell repertoires in COVID-19. Clones were sequenced by immunoSEQ multiplex PCR, and TCRdb holds only the in-frame ones, with some missing. The sample contains a few hundred thousand clones, around four fifths of which appear only once. The specimen sequenced was peripheral blood. These receptors were obtained from a woman in her 50s with active or convalescent COVID-19.

CDR3 coding DNA: TGTGCCAGCCAGGGGGCCCTGGGAGGGACCCAGTACTTC. Translated: CASQGALGGTQYF. The chain employs TRBV19 and TRBJ2-5, with 8 bases matching TRBD1. The V and J ends lost 9 bases and 7 bases, in that order; junction bases with no gene match: 10. Looked up from germline, CDR1 is LNHDA and CDR2 is SQIVND (reference sequence). The CDR3 consists of 13 residues.

The V and J genes are TRBV5-4 and TRBJ2-1, with 7 bases identical to TRBD2. Germline V gene lookup returns CDR1 SGHNT and CDR2 YYREEE (reference sequence). V lost 0 bases, J lost 6 bases, and 9 bases stayed unmatched. CDR3 length: 16 amino acids. DNA for the CDR3: TGTGCCAGCAGCTTGGGGGGCGGGAGCCCAGTCAATGAGCAGTTCTTC. Translating gives CASSLGGGSPVNEQFF.

V usage is TRBV2 and J usage is TRBJ2-1; 7 bases are shared with TRBD2. Germline values: CDR1 SNHLY, CDR2 FYNNEI. The CDR3 totals 14 residues. V lost 3 bases, J lost 4 bases, and 3 bases stayed unmatched. The CDR3 bases are TGTGCCAGCAGTGAGGCGGGAGTGTACAATGAGCAGTTCTTC. Residues: CASSEAGVYNEQFF.

The chain employs TRBV6-1 and TRBJ2-1, with 7 bases aligning to TRBD1. This CDR3 is built from 18 residues. CDR1 and CDR2 from the germline V gene are MNHNS and SASEGT. The V gene end was trimmed by 4 bases and the J gene end by 4 bases; junction bases not matched to a gene: 16. The CDR3 DNA reads as TGTGCCAGCAGTGGTCCCAATCTACAGGGGACAATTTACAATGAGCAGTTCTTC. Translating it yields CASSGPNLQGTIYNEQFF.

V is TRBV25-1 and J is TRBJ1-3; D ambiguous. V lost 4 bases and J lost 4, with 2 bases in between. This CDR3 is 11 amino acids long. Germline CDR1 MGHDK, CDR2 SYGVNS. The CDR3 DNA sequence: TGTGCCAGCAGTGTAGGAAACACCATATATTTT. Its protein product is CASSVGNTIYF.

The chain carries TRBV30 and TRBJ2-3, with 12 bases lining up with TRBD2. V gave up 7 bases and J gave up 3 bases; unmatched junction bases: 5. The CDR3 consists of 14 residues. Looked up from germline, CDR1 is GTSNPN and CDR2 is SVGIG (reference sequence). CDR3 residues: CASSGRGGTDTQYF. As DNA, the CDR3 is TGTGCCTCTAGCGGGAGGGGTGGGACAGATACGCAGTATTTT.

This clone has only a few counts. V gene TRBV5-6 combines with J gene TRBJ1-4; D perhaps matches TRBD1 (5 bases). The V end was cut by 1 base, the J end by 7 bases, with 11 bases between. Germline assignment: CDR1 SGHDT and CDR2 YYEEEE. The CDR3 has 14 amino acids. CDR3 DNA: TGTGCCAGCAGCTTGTTCCAGGGTGGTGAAAAACTGTTTTTT. This gives the protein CASSLFQGGEKLFF.